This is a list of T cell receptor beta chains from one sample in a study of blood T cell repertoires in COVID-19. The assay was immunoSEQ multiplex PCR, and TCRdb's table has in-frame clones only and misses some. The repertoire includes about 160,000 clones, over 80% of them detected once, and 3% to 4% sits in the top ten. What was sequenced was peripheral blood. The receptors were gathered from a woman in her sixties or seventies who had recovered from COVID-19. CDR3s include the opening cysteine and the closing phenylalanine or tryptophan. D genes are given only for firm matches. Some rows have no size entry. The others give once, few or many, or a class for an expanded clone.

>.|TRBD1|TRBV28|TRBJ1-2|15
TGTGCCAGCAGCCGTGAGGACAGGGCAGACGGAGGCTACACCTTC
CASSREDRADGGYTF
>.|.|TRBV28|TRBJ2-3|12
TGTGCCAGCTACCCACGACAGGGACTGGGGTATTTT
CASYPRQGLGYF
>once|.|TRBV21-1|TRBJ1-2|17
TGTGCCAGCAGCGTACCGGGACACCCCCTTTATGACTATGGCTACACCTTC
CASSVPGHPLYDYGYTF
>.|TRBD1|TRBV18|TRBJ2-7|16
TGTGCCAGCTCACCCCCGGATGGGACAGGGGAGAACGAGCAGTACTTC
CASSPPDGTGENEQYF
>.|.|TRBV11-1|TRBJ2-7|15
TGTGCCAGCAGCTTAGACAGCTCCAGCTCCTACGAGCAGTACTTC
CASSLDSSSSYEQYF
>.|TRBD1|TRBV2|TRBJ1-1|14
TGTGCCAGCAGTGAACAGACAGGGCGGACTGAAGCTTTCTTT
CASSEQTGRTEAFF
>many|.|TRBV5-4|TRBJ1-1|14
TGTGCCAGCAGCGTGGGCCGGGGGAACACTGAAGCTTTCTTT
CASSVGRGNTEAFF
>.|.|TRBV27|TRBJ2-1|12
TGTGCCAGCAGTCAGCCTCTAGGAGAGCAGTTCTTC
CASSQPLGEQFF
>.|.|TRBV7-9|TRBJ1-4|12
TGTGCCAGCAGCTCCATTAATGAAAAACTGTTTTTT
CASSSINEKLFF
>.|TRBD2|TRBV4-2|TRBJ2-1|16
TGTGCCAGCAGCCCGACCGCGGGGGGCTCCTACAATGAGCAGTTCTTC
CASSPTAGGSYNEQFF
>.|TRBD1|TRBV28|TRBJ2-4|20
TGTGCCAGCAGTTTATTAAACTTGACAGGGGGCTATGGAGCCAAAAACATTCAGTACTTC
CASSLLNLTGGYGAKNIQYF
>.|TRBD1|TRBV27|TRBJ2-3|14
TGTGCCAGCAGTTTAGGACAGGGCGGGGATACGCAGTATTTT
CASSLGQGGDTQYF
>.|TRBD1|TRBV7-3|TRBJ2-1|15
TGTGCCAGCAGCTTTTCCGGGACAGACTACAATGAGCAGTTCTTC
CASSFSGTDYNEQFF
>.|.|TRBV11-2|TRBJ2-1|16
TGTGCCAGCAGCTTTAAGACGGGAGAAGGGTTCGATGAGCAGTTCTTC
CASSFKTGEGFDEQFF
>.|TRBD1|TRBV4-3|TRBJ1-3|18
TGCGCCAGCAGCCAAGGGCCCGGGACAGGGGATAGGGGAGACACCATATATTTT
CASSQGPGTGDRGDTIYF
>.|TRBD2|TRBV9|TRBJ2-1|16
TGTGCCAGCAGCGTCCTAGCGGGGGGGACCTACAATGAGCAGTTCTTC
CASSVLAGGTYNEQFF
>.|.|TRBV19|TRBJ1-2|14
TGTGCCAGTAGTATGGGGGCAGCATACTATGGCTACACCTTC
CASSMGAAYYGYTF
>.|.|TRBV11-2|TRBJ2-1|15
TGTGCCAGCACGCTCGCGGGGACAGTTTACAATGAGCAGTTCTTC
CASTLAGTVYNEQFF
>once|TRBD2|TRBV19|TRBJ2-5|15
TGTGCCAGTAGTTCCTCAGCGGGGGCGGGGGAGACCCAGTACTTC
CASSSSAGAGETQYF
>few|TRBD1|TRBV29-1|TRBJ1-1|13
TGCAGCGTTGAAGGACAGGGGAACACTGAAGCTTTCTTT
CSVEGQGNTEAFF
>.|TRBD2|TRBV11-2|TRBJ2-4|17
TGTGCCAGCAGCTTAGCCTTTCTCGGGGGGGCCATGAACATTCAGTACTTC
CASSLAFLGGAMNIQYF
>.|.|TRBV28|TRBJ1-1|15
TGTGCCAGCAGTCCAGGACCGACTATGAACACTGAAGCTTTCTTT
CASSPGPTMNTEAFF
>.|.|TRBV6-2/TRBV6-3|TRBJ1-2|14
TGTGCCAGCAGTTTAACAGGGAGCATCTATGGCTACACCTTC
CASSLTGSIYGYTF
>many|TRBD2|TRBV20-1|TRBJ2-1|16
TGCAGTGCTAGTCGGGCTAGCGGGGGCCTAACTAATGAGCAGTTCTTC
CSASRASGGLTNEQFF
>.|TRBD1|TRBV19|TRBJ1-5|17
TGTGCCAGGAAAGGACAGGGGGCGAAAGTATTCAATCAGCCCCAGCATTTT
CARKGQGAKVFNQPQHF
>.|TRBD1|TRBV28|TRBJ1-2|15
TGTGCCAGCAGTTTACAGAGGGCAGGGGGTTGGGGCTACACCTTC
CASSLQRAGGWGYTF
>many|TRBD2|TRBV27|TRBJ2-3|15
TGTGCCAGCAGTTCCGGACTAGCGGGAGCCGATACGCAGTATTTT
CASSSGLAGADTQYF
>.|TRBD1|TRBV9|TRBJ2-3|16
TGTGCCAGCAGCGTCACCGGGACAGGGATCACAGATACGCAGTATTTT
CASSVTGTGITDTQYF
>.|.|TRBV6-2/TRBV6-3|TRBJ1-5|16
TGTGCCAGCAGTTACTCGAGGGGGGGTCGCGGTGGGCCCCAGCATTTT
CASSYSRGGRGGPQHF
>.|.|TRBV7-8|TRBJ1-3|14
TGTGCCAGCAGCATACAGGGTACTGGAAACACCATATATTTT
CASSIQGTGNTIYF
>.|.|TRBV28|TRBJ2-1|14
TGTGCCAGCCGCCTCCCCACTAGTCTCAATGAGCAGTTCTTC
CASRLPTSLNEQFF
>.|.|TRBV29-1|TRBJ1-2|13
TGCAGCGTTGACCAACAGGGTACCTATGGCTACACCTTC
CSVDQQGTYGYTF
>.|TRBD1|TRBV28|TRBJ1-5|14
TGTGCCAGCAGTACACAGGGGAGTTTTCAGCCCCAGCATTTT
CASSTQGSFQPQHF
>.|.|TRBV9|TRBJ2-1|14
TGTGCCAGCAGCCCGAGCTGGGCGCGAAATGAGCAGTTCTTC
CASSPSWARNEQFF
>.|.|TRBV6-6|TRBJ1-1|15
TGTGCCACCTCGCGGGGGGGGCGTTTGAACACTGAAGCTTTCTTT
CATSRGGRLNTEAFF
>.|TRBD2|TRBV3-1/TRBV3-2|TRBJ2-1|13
TGTGCCAGCAGCCAAGTGACTAGCGGGGGGTCGTTCTTC
CASSQVTSGGSFF
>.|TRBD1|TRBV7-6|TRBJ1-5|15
TGTGCCAGCAGCTTCGGGACAGGGAGCAATCAGCCCCAGCATTTT
CASSFGTGSNQPQHF